The clone carrying this T cell receptor beta chain was picked up a small number of times. This CDR3 has 16 amino acids. Germline CDR1 reads MNHEY; CDR2 reads SMNVEV (reference sequence). V was cut by 1 base and J by 3 bases, with 14 bases left in between. The source of the sample is a study of naive and memory T cell subsets. Sequential positive selection took CD4 T cells first, then CD8 T cells. Cells stained for CD3, CD4, CD8, CD45RA and CD27 were sorted into four subsets. The beta constant-region primer was an equimolar mix of two oligonucleotides covering TRBC1 and TRBC2. Nested alpha and beta constant-region primers with the SP2 primer drove four PCR rounds on ligated cDNA. TCRdb re-called the UMI-ligation and nested PCR reads through MiXCR, storing one row per CDR3 protein. The sample includes around 18,000 distinct CDR3 sequences, around 8.2% of them seen just once.

The source is a human donor in good health. Sequenced sample: central memory CD8+ T cells from blood. The rearrangement uses TRBV27 and TRBJ2-3; D might be TRBD1 (6 bases). In DNA, the CDR3 is TGTGCCAGCAGTTTATATCAGGGGTCATGGACAGATACGCAGTATTTT. It is translated as CASSLYQGSWTDTQYF.